Below, 7 T cell receptor beta chains from the same sample are listed, as sequenced in a study of patients and donors after allogeneic stem cell transplantation. MiXCR, run by TCRdb on the RT-PCR reads, gives a single entry per CDR3 protein. The sample contains over 400,000 distinct CDR3 sequences, more than 15% of which appear only once. Sequencing was performed on blood, either unsorted or a sorted T cell fraction (not recorded which). The receptors shown here come from a human donor who was either an allogeneic HSCT recipient or a stem cell or donor lymphocyte infusion donor (not recorded which). It is not recorded whose cells these are; they may come from a transplant donor.

The chain is built from TRBV14 and TRBJ2-1; D is possibly TRBD1 or TRBD2 (5 bases each). The CDR3 is 19 amino acids. Germline values: CDR1 SGHDN, CDR2 FVKESK. V lost 0 bases and J lost 0, with 18 bases in between. Here the CDR3 reads CASSQDRGATSSSYNEQFF. The CDR3 region has the DNA TGTGCCAGCAGCCAAGATCGAGGGGCTACCTCCAGCTCCTACAATGAGCAGTTCTTC.

The chain has TRBV5-1 and TRBJ1-1; 7 nucleotides align to TRBD1. The CDR3 totals 15 residues. The J segment lost 4 bases and the V segment lost 0 bases, leaving 6 bases of the junction unmatched. Per germline, CDR1 SGHRS and CDR2 YFSETQ. The CDR3 sequence is CASSLERGRGTEAFF. The CDR3 DNA is TGCGCCAGCAGCTTGGAAAGGGGGCGCGGCACTGAAGCTTTCTTT.

The chain is built from TRBV7-2 and TRBJ2-1; 7 bases fit TRBD2. The CDR3 runs 16 residues. With V trimmed by 2 bases and J by 3 bases, 7 bases remained unmatched. Germline V gene sequence: CDR1 SGHTA, CDR2 FQGNSA. In DNA, the CDR3 is TGTGCCAGCAGCTTAATTCTAGCGGCCCTCTACAATGAGCAGTTCTTC. As protein: CASSLILAALYNEQFF.

This clonotype showed up just a few times. This chain uses TRBV20-1 with TRBJ2-7; no firm D call. V was clipped by 3 bases and J by 3 bases, with 6 bases between them. Germline lookup yields CDR1 DFQATT and CDR2 SNEGSKA (reference sequence). The CDR3 extends over 11 amino acids. CDR3 protein: CSARNSYEQYF. For the CDR3, the DNA is TGCAGTGCTAGGAACAGCTACGAGCAGTACTTC.

This clonotype has a count of ten or more. The chain recombines TRBV4-1 with TRBJ1-1; TRBD1 is a possible D gene (5 bases). The V end was cut by 0 bases, the J end by 0 bases, with 8 bases between. In germline, CDR1 is MGHRA, CDR2 YSYEKL. The CDR3 is 15 amino acids. The CDR3 is CASSQDQGLNTEAFF. As DNA, the CDR3 is TGCGCCAGCAGCCAAGATCAGGGCCTGAACACTGAAGCTTTCTTT.

The rearrangement uses TRBV4-1 and TRBJ2-1, with D possibly matching TRBD1 (6 bases). The CDR3 extends over 16 amino acids. V was shortened by 3 bases and J by 0 bases, with 12 bases between the two germline ends. Per germline, CDR1 MGHRA and CDR2 YSYEKL. This CDR3 is CASSHPNRVSYNEQFF. The CDR3 nucleotides read TGCGCCAGCAGCCACCCCAACAGGGTCTCCTACAATGAGCAGTTCTTC.

This clonotype showed up many times. The rearrangement joins TRBV5-1 to TRBJ2-1; 9 nucleotides align to TRBD2. The CDR3 contains 17 residues. The V gene end was trimmed by 0 bases and the J gene end by 8 bases; junction bases not matched to a gene: 12. Germline assignment: CDR1 SGHRS and CDR2 YFSETQ. CDR3 nucleotide sequence: TGCGCCAGCAGCTTGGTGGCTAGCGGGATTTTCGGCGATGAGCAGTTCTTC. Protein: CASSLVASGIFGDEQFF. Filled out from reference TRBV5-1 and TRBJ2-1, the complete variable domain reads KAGVTQTPRYLIKTRGQQVTLSCSPISGHRSVSWYQQTPGQGLQFLFEYFSETQRNKGNFPGRFSGRQFSNSRSEMNVSTLELGDSALYLCASSLVASGIFGDEQFFGPGTRLTVL.